This T cell receptor beta chain was sequenced during a study of blood T cell repertoires in COVID-19. At the level of the study: The origin of the acute and convalescent COVID-19 samples was the United States, Italy and Spain.

Authors' analysis steps: By means of reference gene primer amplification, nucleated cell counts were estimated. Produced via immunoSEQ multiplex PCR; TCRdb's table is partial and in-frame only. Clone size and V and J calls were adopted from that table, with D and trimming inferred from the DNA. The data hold 150,000 or so clones, with around 89% observed a single time. The sample holds one count of this clone. CDR1 is MDHEN and CDR2 is SYDVKM in the germline V gene. The CDR3 totals 16 residues. Trimming at V came to 6 bases and at J to 3 bases, leaving 12 bases not matched to a gene. The chain couples TRBV28 to TRBJ1-2; 8 bases agree with TRBD1. This clonotype was sampled from a man aged 55 to 70 with active or convalescent COVID-19. Sample: peripheral blood. The CDR3 loop reads CASSLLTGDGDYGYTF. For the CDR3, the DNA is TGTGCCAGCAGCCTCCTGACAGGGGATGGGGACTATGGCTACACCTTC.